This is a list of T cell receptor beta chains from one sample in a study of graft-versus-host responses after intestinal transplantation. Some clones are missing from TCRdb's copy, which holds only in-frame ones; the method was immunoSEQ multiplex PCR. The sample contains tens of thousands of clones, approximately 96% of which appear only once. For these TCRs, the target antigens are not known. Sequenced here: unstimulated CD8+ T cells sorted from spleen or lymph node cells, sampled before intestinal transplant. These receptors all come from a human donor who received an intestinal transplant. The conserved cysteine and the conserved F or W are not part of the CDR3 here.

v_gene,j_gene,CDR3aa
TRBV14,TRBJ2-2,ASSQDLGTSGRAPTGELF
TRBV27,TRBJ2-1,ASGYNEQF
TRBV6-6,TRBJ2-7,ASSYGQSSYEQY
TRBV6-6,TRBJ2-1,ASLFGNEQF
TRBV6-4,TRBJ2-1,ASSDTGTAYNEQF
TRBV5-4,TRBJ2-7,ASSDRGIAYEQY
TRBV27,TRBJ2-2,ASTGLAGGPAGELF
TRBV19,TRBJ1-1,ASSSRVAEAF
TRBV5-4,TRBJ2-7,ASSARLAGALGSYEQY
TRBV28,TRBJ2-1,ASSQTYNEQF
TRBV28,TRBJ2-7,ASSRTELSYEQY
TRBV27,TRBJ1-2,ASRTGQGSRGGYT
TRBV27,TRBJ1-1,ASPWERETRTEAF
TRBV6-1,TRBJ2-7,ASREGTGGYEQY
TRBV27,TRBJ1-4,ASRGAMGRSNEKLF
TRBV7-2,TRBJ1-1,ASSLPPGMNTEAF
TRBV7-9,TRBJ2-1,ASASLAVYNEQF
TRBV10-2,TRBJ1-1,ASSDDPPGTEAF